The 10 T cell receptor beta chains below all came from one sample that was sequenced in a study of cytomegalovirus exposure and HLA in healthy donors (dated by TCRdb to about 2017). Libraries came from the immunoSEQ multiplex PCR assay. For the multiplex PCR, a mixture combining 60 forward primers for TCR Vbeta segments and 13 reverse primers for TCR Jbeta segments was used. Drawn from immuneACCESS, this table holds only the in-frame rearrangements with V and J called that TCRdb kept. Clones are partly lost; checked studies trace under half to an unresolved V gene and leave the rest unexplained. The sample table contains under 200,000 clones; only one count was recorded for over 9.5% of them. The ten most abundant clones make up less than 8.5% of the sample. Sequenced material: PBMCs. These receptors all stem from a middle-aged man in good health and CMV-seropositive.

CDR3 in amino acids: CASGPGQGARYEQYF. CDR3 coding DNA: TGTGCTAGTGGTCCGGGACAGGGGGCAAGGTACGAGCAGTACTTC. The rearrangement uses TRBV12-5 and TRBJ2-7; 12 bases are a match to TRBD1. The CDR3 is 15 amino acids. V gave up 5 bases and J gave up 4 bases; unmatched junction bases: 6. The germline V gene has CDR1 LGHNT and CDR2 FRNRAP.

The DNA of the CDR3 is TGTGCCGGGCCTCAGGGGGCTCAGGCCAAAAACATTCAGTACTTC. Translating gives CAGPQGAQAKNIQYF. The chain combines TRBV28 with TRBJ2-4, with TRBD1 matching over 8 bases. The length of the CDR3 is 15 residues. J lost 1 base, V lost 11 bases, and 10 bases had no gene match. The V gene's germline CDR1 is MDHEN and CDR2 SYDVKM.

The V gene is TRBV2, the J gene TRBJ2-5, with a possible D match to TRBD2 (5 bases). CDR3 length: 13 amino acids. The V gene's germline CDR1 is SNHLY and CDR2 FYNNEI. The chain's CDR3 is CATGLDGGETQYF. The CDR3 coding sequence is TGTGCGACGGGATTGGACGGCGGAGAGACCCAGTACTTC.

A few counts support this clone. The chain employs TRBV29-1 and TRBJ2-3; no definite D call. This CDR3 has 14 amino acids. Germline CDR1 SQVTM, CDR2 ANQGSEA. V was shortened by 3 bases and J by 0 bases, with 10 bases between the two germline ends. CDR3 DNA: TGCAGCGTTGAGGGCGTCAGAAGCACAGATACGCAGTATTTT. This sequence encodes CSVEGVRSTDTQYF.

The chain carries TRBV14 and TRBJ1-2, with D possibly matching TRBD1 (6 bases). The V gene lost 4 bases and the J gene lost 1 base, with 7 bases spanning the gap. The CDR3 runs 13 residues. CDR1 and CDR2 (germline): SGHDN, FVKESK. The DNA for the CDR3 is TGTGCCAGCAGCCCACAGGGTAACTATGGCTACACCTTC. This encodes CASSPQGNYGYTF.

This clone was detected a few times. The chain uses TRBV10-3 and TRBJ2-2; TRBD2 is a possible D gene (6 bases). The CDR3 length is 13 residues. The germline gives CDR1 ENHRY, CDR2 SYGVKD. Between the trimmed V and J ends, which lost 7 bases and 6 bases, there was a span of 12 bases. CDR3 coding DNA: TGTGCCATCATGGCTAGCGCGGCCGGGGAGCTGTTTTTT. Protein sequence: CAIMASAAGELFF.

This clone was observed a handful of times. J is TRBJ2-5 and V is TRBV7-2; 7 positions match TRBD2. The J segment lost 2 bases and the V segment lost 7 bases, leaving 4 bases of the junction unmatched. CDR1 is SGHTA and CDR2 is FQGNSA in the germline V gene. The CDR3 runs to 13 residues. Here the CDR3 reads CASMERGQETQYF. DNA of the CDR3: TGTGCCAGCATGGAGCGGGGACAAGAGACCCAGTACTTC. The whole variable domain, filled in from reference TRBV7-2 and TRBJ2-5, reads GAGVSQSPSNKVTEKGKDVELRCDPISGHTALYWYRQSLGQGLEFLIYFQGNSAPDKSGLPSDRFSAERTGGSVSTLTIQRTQQEDSAVYLCASMERGQETQYFGPGTRLLVL.

This clone has a handful of counts. J is TRBJ2-7 and V is TRBV7-2; the D gene is possibly TRBD2 (5 bases). V was cut by 3 bases and J by 1 base, with 7 bases left in between. Germline values: CDR1 SGHTA, CDR2 FQGNSA. The CDR3 has 13 residues. The CDR3 DNA follows: TGTGCCAGCAGCTTCCGGGAATCCTACGAGCAGTACGTC. It specifies CASSFRESYEQYV.

This clone was observed a handful of times. V usage is TRBV12-5 and J usage is TRBJ2-4; 12 nucleotides agree with TRBD2. The CDR3 consists of 17 residues. V was pared by 8 bases and J by 0 bases, with 8 bases of the junction left unmatched. Per germline, CDR1 LGHNT and CDR2 FRNRAP. The CDR3 sequence is CASRLAGAPLAKNIQYF. CDR3 in DNA: TGTGCTAGTAGACTAGCGGGGGCCCCCTTAGCCAAAAACATTCAGTACTTC.

This clone turned up a few times. The DNA of the CDR3 is TGTGCCAGCAGTGAATCAGGGGGCGTAGATACGCAGTATTTT. It codes for CASSESGGVDTQYF. This chain connects TRBV6-4 to TRBJ2-3; 8 nucleotides agree with TRBD1. V was pared by 3 bases and J by 5 bases, with 4 bases of the junction left unmatched. The CDR3 length is 14 residues. The germline CDR1 and CDR2 sequences are MRHNA and SNTAGT.